These 21 T cell receptor beta chains were sequenced from one sample in a study of beta chain features in type 1 diabetes. Antigens for these TCRs are unknown. Of the isolated RNA, all was reverse transcribed, and so the sequenced material was expressed TCRB transcripts. Method: immunoSEQ multiplex PCR; TCRdb's copy keeps in-frame clones and lacks some. The sample comprises a few hundred thousand clones, roughly 14% of which are singletons, and 0.015% rests with the top ten. Study observations and caveats: Type 1 diabetes patients had TCRB CDR3s that were shorter (moderately but significantly so) in all four CD4+ subsets.

Sequenced sample: naive CD4+ T cells from blood. The receptors were sampled from a woman aged 18-35 years with type 1 diabetes.

Here the CDR3 reads CASITDRDSHYNEQFF. In nucleotides, the CDR3 is TGTGCCAGCATCACCGACAGGGACAGCCACTACAATGAGCAGTTCTTC. The rearrangement uses TRBV28 and TRBJ2-1; 7 nucleotides line up with TRBD1. The ends lost 7 bases at V and 3 bases at J; junction bases unmatched: 12. The CDR3 runs to 16 residues. CDR1 and CDR2 (germline): MDHEN, SYDVKM.

The table lists this clone with a few counts. The rearrangement uses TRBV2 and TRBJ1-5; possibly TRBD1 for D (5 bases). The V gene lost 4 bases and the J gene lost 7 bases, with 17 bases spanning the gap. Germline values: CDR1 SNHLY, CDR2 FYNNEI. CDR3 length: 15 amino acids. The CDR3 spells CASSGTGGAWQPQHF. For the CDR3, the DNA is TGTGCCAGCAGTGGGACCGGAGGGGCCTGGCAGCCCCAGCATTTT.

This clone turned up a few times. This chain uses TRBV28 with TRBJ2-7; 7 nucleotides match TRBD1. Germline-derived CDR1 and CDR2 are MDHEN and SYDVKM. The CDR3 extends over 14 amino acids. V gave up 4 bases and J gave up 2 bases; unmatched junction bases: 5. CDR3 in DNA: TGTGCCAGCAGTTCGGCGACAGGGCCCTACGAGCAGTACTTC. This translates into CASSSATGPYEQYF.

This clone was recorded a few times. The chain recombines TRBV7-2 with TRBJ2-7; TRBD2 matches 7 bases. The junction had 12 bases not matched to a gene; V was cut back by 2 bases and J by 2 bases. The V gene's germline CDR1 is SGHTA and CDR2 FQGNSA. The CDR3 spans 17 residues. The CDR3 nucleotides are TGTGCCAGCAGCTTAACTCCCGGGACTATACGACCCTACGAGCAGTACTTC. Translation: CASSLTPGTIRPYEQYF.

This clone was picked up a small number of times. The chain is built from TRBV18 and TRBJ1-2; no firm D call. The CDR3 runs 15 residues. In germline, CDR1 is KGHSH, CDR2 LQKENI. With 3 bases removed from V and 6 bases from J, the gap between germline ends came to 17 bases. The DNA for the CDR3 is TGTGCCAGCTCACCGTCGCACGGAGTCTCCGATGGCTACACCTTC. It specifies CASSPSHGVSDGYTF.

In this sample, this clone turned up a few times. The chain recombines TRBV25-1 with TRBJ1-2; D possibly corresponds to TRBD1 (5 bases). CDR1 and CDR2 from the germline V gene are MGHDK and SYGVNS. The CDR3 length is 15 residues. V was clipped by 7 bases and J by 3 bases, with 18 bases between them. The chain's CDR3 is CASTPGGGVDYGYTF. CDR3 DNA: TGTGCCAGCACCCCCGGGGGGGGAGTTGACTATGGCTACACCTTC.

This clone was counted only a few times. The chain uses TRBV27 and TRBJ2-3; tentative D call: TRBD1 (5 bases). CDR3 size: 16 residues. Germline CDR1 MNHEY, CDR2 SMNVEV (reference sequence). The ends were cut back, 5 bases at V and 4 bases at J, with 19 bases in the middle. As DNA, the CDR3 is TGTGCCAGCAGTGACGGCCGACAGATGTGGTCAGATACGCAGTATTTT. It translates to CASSDGRQMWSDTQYF.

This clone was counted only a few times. The J gene is TRBJ1-2, the V gene TRBV7-2, with 10 bases matching TRBD1. The CDR3 has 15 residues. CDR1 is SGHTA, CDR2 FQGNSA, per germline. J lost 7 bases, V lost 5 bases, and 10 bases had no gene match. For the CDR3, the DNA is TGTGCCAGCAGCGGACCGGGACAGGGGCGGGTTGGCTACACCTTC. Amino acid sequence: CASSGPGQGRVGYTF. Full variable domain (remainder filled in from reference TRBV7-2 and TRBJ1-2): GAGVSQSPSNKVTEKGKDVELRCDPISGHTALYWYRQSLGQGLEFLIYFQGNSAPDKSGLPSDRFSAERTGGSVSTLTIQRTQQEDSAVYLCASSGPGQGRVGYTFGSGTRLTVV.

This chain links TRBV27 with TRBJ1-1, with D possibly matching TRBD1 (5 bases). This CDR3 spans 14 amino acids. Looked up from germline, CDR1 is MNHEY and CDR2 is SMNVEV (reference sequence). The V end lost 3 bases, the J end lost 1 base, and 9 bases lay between the germline ends. The CDR3 reads CASSFGGGNTEAFF. The CDR3 nucleotides read TGTGCCAGCAGTTTTGGGGGGGGGAACACTGAAGCTTTCTTT.

This clone occurred a few times. The rearrangement links TRBV29-1 to TRBJ1-1; D may be TRBD1 (6 bases). The CDR3 spans 13 residues. Trimming cost V 3 bases and J 7 bases, with 15 bases left between them. Germline CDR1 SQVTM, CDR2 ANQGSEA. CDR3 sequence reads: CSVEATGLYEAFF. The CDR3 nucleotides are TGCAGCGTTGAGGCCACAGGGTTATATGAAGCTTTCTTT.

This clone was seen a handful of times. The rearrangement uses TRBV7-9 and TRBJ1-1, with TRBD1 as a possible D gene (6 bases). V was cut by 3 bases and J by 5 bases, with 16 bases left in between. The CDR3 is 15 residues long. Germline values: CDR1 SEHNR, CDR2 FQNEAQ (reference sequence). CDR3 in DNA: TGTGCCAGCAGCTTCTACAGGGTGGAAAGAACTGAAGCTTTCTTT. Translation gives CASSFYRVERTEAFF.

The J gene is TRBJ2-7, the V gene TRBV11-2; 9 bases align to TRBD2. The length of the CDR3 is 15 residues. Germline V gene lookup returns CDR1 SGHAT and CDR2 FQNNGV. V lost 0 bases to trimming and J lost 4 bases; unmatched junction nucleotides: 4. This chain's CDR3 is CASSLELAGLYEQYV. The CDR3 DNA reads as TGTGCCAGCAGCTTAGAGCTAGCGGGGCTTTACGAGCAGTACGTC.

The chain employs TRBV29-1 and TRBJ2-3, with D possibly being TRBD1 (7 bases). CDR3 length: 17 amino acids. The germline V gene encodes CDR1 SQVTM and CDR2 ANQGSEA. Trimming took off 4 bases at V and 2 bases at J, with 22 bases between the two ends. CDR3 sequence (DNA): TGCAGCGTTGGGGGGGACAGCCCATGGGGGATCACAGATACGCAGTATTTT. Its translation: CSVGGDSPWGITDTQYF.

This clone was counted only a few times. V and J are TRBV7-2 and TRBJ2-4; tentatively, D is TRBD2 (6 bases). The CDR3 runs 13 residues. Per germline, CDR1 SGHTA and CDR2 FQGNSA. V dropped 0 bases and J dropped 9 bases, with 9 bases sitting between them. DNA for the CDR3: TGTGCCAGCAGCTTAGCGCGGGACGGCATTCAGTACTTC. Encoded protein: CASSLARDGIQYF.

V usage is TRBV18 and J usage is TRBJ2-3; no clear D gene. CDR3 length: 12 residues. Per the germline V gene, CDR1 is KGHSH and CDR2 is LQKENI. The germline V and J ends were trimmed by 3 bases and 5 bases, with 6 bases remaining between them. The CDR3: CASSPAGDTQYF. The CDR3, as DNA: TGTGCCAGCTCACCTGCCGGAGATACGCAGTATTTT.

Only a few counts were recorded for this clone. A junction boundary mismatches the germline segment, possibly from a read error. The V gene is TRBV27, the J gene TRBJ1-2, with D possibly matching TRBD1 (6 bases). The CDR3 sequence is 13 residues long. Germline-derived CDR1 and CDR2 are MNHEY and SMNVEV (reference sequence). CDR3 nucleotides: TGTGCCAGCAGTGCCAACAATTACAGGGCGCGGCTCTTC. The encoded protein is CASSANNYRARLF.

This clone was picked up a small number of times. The chain carries TRBV4-1 and TRBJ2-7; TRBD2 is a possible D gene (5 bases). Germline V lookup: CDR1 MGHRA, CDR2 YSYEKL. The CDR3 covers 15 residues. The V end lost 5 bases, the J end lost 6 bases, and 20 bases lay between the germline ends. CDR3 loop: CASSSPPTTKGEQYF. The CDR3 DNA sequence: TGCGCCAGCAGCTCCCCCCCGACTACCAAGGGCGAGCAGTACTTC.

This clone showed up just a few times. This chain links TRBV18 with TRBJ2-2, with TRBD2 identical over 7 bases. CDR3 size: 15 residues. From germline, CDR1 is KGHSH and CDR2 LQKENI. V was clipped by 3 bases and J by 1 base; unmatched bases: 2. The CDR3 loop reads CASSPTSQNTGELFF. The DNA for the CDR3 is TGTGCCAGCTCACCGACTAGCCAGAACACCGGGGAGCTGTTTTTT.

This clone was seen only a few times. The chain's CDR3 is CASSGTSGSSEQFF. The CDR3 bases are TGTGCCAGCAGCGGGACTAGCGGGAGTAGTGAGCAGTTCTTC. The V and J genes are TRBV5-4 and TRBJ2-1; TRBD2 matches at 14 bases. Germline loops: CDR1 SGHNT, CDR2 YYREEE (reference sequence). The J segment lost 9 bases and the V segment lost 4 bases, leaving 3 bases of the junction unmatched. The CDR3 runs to 14 residues. The full variable domain, completed using reference TRBV5-4 and TRBJ2-1, is ETGVTQSPTHLIKTRGQQVTLRCSSQSGHNTVSWYQQALGQGPQFIFQYYREEENGRGNFPPRFSGLQFPNYSSELNVNALELDDSALYLCASSGTSGSSEQFFGPGTRLTVL.

Only a few counts were recorded for this clone. This rearrangement joins TRBV9 to TRBJ1-2; tentatively, D is TRBD1 (5 bases). V was cut by 0 bases and J by 2 bases, with 11 bases left in between. This CDR3 comprises 15 residues. Looked up from germline, CDR1 is SGDLS and CDR2 is YYNGEE. This CDR3 is CASSVGPGENYGYTF. CDR3 bases: TGTGCCAGCAGCGTAGGTCCGGGGGAAAACTATGGCTACACCTTC.

The V call is TRBV15, the J call TRBJ2-3; 13 nucleotides match TRBD2. CDR1 and CDR2 from the germline V gene are LNHNV and YYDKDF (reference sequence). The length of the CDR3 is 16 residues. V dropped 6 bases and J dropped 2; count of bases not matched to a gene: 5. CDR3 DNA sequence: TGTGCCACCAGGTACGGGACTAGCGGGACCACAGATACGCAGTATTTT. It translates to CATRYGTSGTTDTQYF.